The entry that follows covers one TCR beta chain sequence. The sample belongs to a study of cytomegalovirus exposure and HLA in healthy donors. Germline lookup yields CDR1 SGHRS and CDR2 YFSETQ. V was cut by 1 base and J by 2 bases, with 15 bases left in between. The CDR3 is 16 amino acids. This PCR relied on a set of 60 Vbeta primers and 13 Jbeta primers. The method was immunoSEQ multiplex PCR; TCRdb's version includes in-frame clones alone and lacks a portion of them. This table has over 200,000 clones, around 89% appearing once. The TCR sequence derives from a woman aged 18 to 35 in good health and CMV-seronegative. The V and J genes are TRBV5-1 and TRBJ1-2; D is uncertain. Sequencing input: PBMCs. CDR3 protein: CASSLLAGPQNYGYTF. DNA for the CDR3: TGCGCCAGCAGCTTGCTCGCGGGCCCCCAGAACTATGGCTACACCTTC.